The 2 T cell receptor beta chains below were found in one sample sequenced in a study of blood T cell repertoires in COVID-19. The repertoire was sequenced with immunoSEQ multiplex PCR; TCRdb's copy has only in-frame clones and lacks some. The sample lists roughly 500,000 clones; about nine tenths were seen once. The material sequenced was PBMCs or T cells enriched from blood (not recorded which). Receptor source: a woman in her sixties who had recovered from COVID-19.

CDR3 region: CATSASGSGAGNIQYF. The CDR3 DNA reads as TGTGCCACCAGTGCCTCCGGTAGCGGGGCAGGAAACATTCAGTACTTC. This rearrangement joins TRBV24-1 to TRBJ2-4; 8 positions agree with TRBD2. The CDR3 is made up of 16 amino acids. The J segment lost 6 bases and the V segment lost 5 bases, leaving 11 bases of the junction unmatched. The germline V gene has CDR1 KGHDR and CDR2 SFDVKD.

The chain couples TRBV2 to TRBJ1-5; D is unresolved. The V end lost 4 bases, the J end lost 9 bases, and 7 bases lay between the germline ends. Germline V gene sequence: CDR1 SNHLY, CDR2 FYNNEI. The CDR3 contains 11 residues. The CDR3: CASSVAGPQHF. The CDR3 DNA is TGTGCCAGCAGTGTGGCGGGGCCCCAGCATTTT.